The 11 T cell receptor beta chains below all came from one sample that was sequenced in a study of shared clonotypes between healthy human individuals. The method was immunoSEQ multiplex PCR; TCRdb's version includes in-frame clones alone and lacks a portion of them. Altogether hundreds of thousands of clones are present, almost 95% being singletons, with the ten largest covering 20% to 30%. CD45RO-negative, CCR7-positively selected cells formed the naive CD8 fraction, excluding terminally differentiated effector memory CD45RA+ cells. The sequenced sample consisted of naive CD8+ T cells sorted from blood. The origin of the receptors is a man in his thirties or forties in good health.

Written as DNA, the CDR3 is TGTGCCAGCAGCCACAACATTATGGGGCAGCACGCTGGAGAGACCCAGTACTTC. Its translation is CASSHNIMGQHAGETQYF. The chain uses TRBV11-2 and TRBJ2-5, with D possibly being TRBD1 (5 bases). Trimming stripped 5 bases from V and 4 bases from J, with 26 bases between. CDR3 length: 18 residues. Germline V gene lookup returns CDR1 SGHAT and CDR2 FQNNGV.

V and J are TRBV5-4 and TRBJ2-1; no clear D. Per the germline V gene, CDR1 is SGHNT and CDR2 is YYREEE (reference sequence). The CDR3 sequence is 15 residues long. Trimming removed 0 bases from V and 4 bases from J, with 11 bases in between. In nucleotides, the CDR3 is TGTGCCAGCAGCTTGGAGGTTGGCGCTTACAATGAGCAGTTCTTC. Amino acids: CASSLEVGAYNEQFF.

This rearrangement joins TRBV7-2 to TRBJ2-1, with 11 bases identical to TRBD1. The CDR3 extends over 16 amino acids. After removal of 4 bases from V and 8 bases from J, the junction contained 10 bases not matched to a gene. Germline loops: CDR1 SGHTA, CDR2 FQGNSA. CDR3 in DNA: TGTGCCAGCAGCTCAGACGGGACAGGGGGATCGGATGAGCAGTTCTTC. It yields the protein CASSSDGTGGSDEQFF.

The chain joins TRBV27 to TRBJ2-1, with D unresolved. Germline V lookup: CDR1 MNHEY, CDR2 SMNVEV (reference sequence). V dropped 5 bases and J dropped 7 bases, with 6 bases sitting between them. This CDR3 region has 11 residues. The CDR3 bases are TGTGCCAGCAGTACAGCAAATGAGCAGTTCTTC. Amino acid sequence: CASSTANEQFF.

The V call is TRBV7-2, the J call TRBJ2-7; possibly TRBD1 for D (6 bases). This CDR3 spans 15 amino acids. Germline V gene lookup returns CDR1 SGHTA and CDR2 FQGNSA. V lost 2 bases and J lost 3, with 14 bases in between. CDR3 nucleotide sequence: TGTGCCAGCAGCTTAATTGCAGGGGTAAACTACGAGCAGTACTTC. Translation: CASSLIAGVNYEQYF.

The chain recombines TRBV19 with TRBJ2-7; D unresolved. Germline lookup yields CDR1 LNHDA and CDR2 SQIVND (reference sequence). Between the trimmed V and J ends, which lost 5 bases and 1 base, there was a span of 9 bases. This CDR3 has 13 residues. CDR3 amino acids: CASSVRTSYEQYF. The CDR3 coding sequence is TGTGCCAGTAGTGTGAGGACGTCCTACGAGCAGTACTTC.

This sequence joins TRBV6-5 and TRBJ2-1; D might be TRBD2 (6 bases). V lost 5 bases and J lost 6, with 17 bases in between. The germline gives CDR1 MNHEY, CDR2 SVGAGI. CDR3 length equals 15 residues. This CDR3 reads CASSRRAGWSNEQFF. CDR3 DNA: TGTGCCAGCAGTAGACGGGCGGGATGGAGCAATGAGCAGTTCTTC.

The chain is built from TRBV6-1 and TRBJ2-1; D remains unclear. The germline V gene encodes CDR1 MNHNS and CDR2 SASEGT. This CDR3 contains 13 residues. V was pared by 3 bases and J by 4 bases, with 7 bases between. The CDR3 loop is CASSDFSYNEQFF. In DNA form, the CDR3 reads TGTGCCAGCAGTGATTTCAGTTACAATGAGCAGTTCTTC.

J is TRBJ1-1 and V is TRBV9; D remains unclear. Germline lookup yields CDR1 SGDLS and CDR2 YYNGEE. The CDR3 is made up of 14 amino acids. V lost 4 bases, J lost 5 bases, and 15 bases lay in between. The CDR3 loop is CASSPPTGRTEAFF. CDR3 coding DNA: TGTGCCAGCAGCCCGCCGACTGGGAGGACTGAAGCTTTCTTT.

This sequence joins TRBV18 and TRBJ1-1, with a weak D call TRBD1 (6 bases). Germline values: CDR1 KGHSH, CDR2 LQKENI. With 5 bases removed from V and 1 base from J, the gap between germline ends came to 8 bases. This CDR3 contains 13 residues. The CDR3 DNA reads TGTGCCAGCTCAGAGACAGGGAACACTGAAGCTTTCTTT. Its translation: CASSETGNTEAFF.

The rearrangement joins TRBV11-2 to TRBJ2-7, with TRBD2 identical over 16 bases. CDR1 and CDR2 from the germline V gene are SGHAT and FQNNGV. V was clipped by 8 bases and J by 7 bases; unmatched bases: 8. This CDR3 spans 15 amino acids. CDR3 sequence: CASAKGTSGRGEQYF. The DNA of the CDR3 is TGTGCCAGCGCAAAAGGGACTAGCGGGAGGGGAGAGCAGTACTTC.